This TCR beta chain is drawn from a study of shared clonotypes between healthy human individuals. Study at large: CD8 memory received one plate per donor, CD8 naive two, CD4 memory three and CD4 naive three. Findings and limits, study-wide: Clonotype sharing among donors was thought likely to change with sequencing depth.

In regard to this clone: Its antigen is still unknown.

V dropped 3 bases and J dropped 4 bases, with 13 bases sitting between them. The CDR3 consists of 15 residues. Germline V gives CDR1 SGDLS, CDR2 YYNGEE. Measured with immunoSEQ multiplex PCR; TCRdb has only the in-frame clones, and not every one. The sample carries some 2,500,000 clones, under 95% recorded once. The chain uses TRBV9 and TRBJ2-2; D might be TRBD2 (6 bases). What was sequenced was naive CD4+ T cells from PBMCs. Subset in this sample: CD45RA+ positively selected. This clonotype originated in a man aged 18 to 29 in good health. Some clones in this sample may be carry-over from other donors' samples. The CDR3 loop reads CASSGGVPGTGELFF. CDR3 nucleotide sequence: TGTGCCAGCAGCGGGGGGGTCCCGGGCACCGGGGAGCTGTTTTTT.